This record concerns one T cell receptor beta chain sequence. Its specificity is not known. These data originate in a study of cytomegalovirus exposure and HLA in healthy donors. Regarding the study as a whole: The authors excluded some V segments, including TRBV6-2 and TRBV6-3, as indistinguishable.

PCR used 60 Vbeta primers and 13 Jbeta primers. The data were produced by immunoSEQ multiplex PCR, yet TCRdb's version contains in-frame clones alone and is incomplete. The data show 200,000 or so clones, under 90% seen once. Trimming took off 0 bases at V and 4 bases at J, with 16 bases between the two ends. Germline CDR1 reads ENHRY; CDR2 reads SYGVKD. The CDR3 consists of 16 residues. Specimen: PBMCs. The receptor's source is a boy aged 2-9 years in good health and CMV-seronegative. The rearrangement uses TRBV10-3 and TRBJ2-7; a possible D gene is TRBD2 (5 bases). The CDR3 bases are TGTGCCATCAGTGAGTCTAGGAGGCAGGATGGATACGAGCAGTACTTC. Protein: CAISESRRQDGYEQYF.